These 28 T cell receptor beta chains were all obtained from the same sample, sequenced in a study of T cell responses to AZD1222 COVID-19 vaccine. Libraries were prepared by immunoSEQ multiplex PCR; TCRdb keeps only in-frame clonotypes and omits some of them. Among some 45,000 clones listed, roughly 88% were seen once. This specimen consisted of peripheral blood, obtained 28 days after the second AZD1222 dose. Receptor source: an adult who received the AZD1222 COVID-19 vaccine.

This clone was seen only once. The chain carries TRBV5-5 and TRBJ1-5; no reliable D call. The CDR3 totals 15 residues. Germline V gives CDR1 SGHKS, CDR2 YYEKEE (reference sequence). The germline V and J ends were trimmed by 0 bases and 0 bases, with 7 bases remaining between them. CDR3 bases: TGTGCCAGCAGCTTGGTTCAGGATAGCAATCAGCCCCAGCATTTT. Amino acids: CASSLVQDSNQPQHF.

The rearrangement joins TRBV19 to TRBJ1-3; perhaps TRBD1 as D (6 bases). Germline CDR1 and CDR2: LNHDA and SQIVND (reference sequence). The CDR3 runs 12 residues. Deletions cut 8 bases from V and 5 bases from J, with 10 bases between. DNA for the CDR3: TGTGCCAGTGGGACAACTAGAAACACCATATATTTT. This gives the protein CASGTTRNTIYF.

The chain couples TRBV7-2 to TRBJ1-2; the D is unclear. V lost 2 bases and J 6 bases, leaving 10 bases between the germline ends. Germline CDR1 is SGHTA and CDR2 is FQGNSA. The CDR3 runs to 13 residues. In nucleotides, the CDR3 is TGTGCCAGCAGCTTACGTAGGTGGGATGGCTACACCTTC. Its translation is CASSLRRWDGYTF.

The genes are TRBV5-1 and TRBJ2-7; 9 bases map to TRBD1. This CDR3 comprises 14 residues. Germline trimming cut 5 bases from V and 3 bases from J; bases unmatched to any gene: 6. Per the germline V gene, CDR1 is SGHRS and CDR2 is YFSETQ. The CDR3 here is CASRPGTGSYEQYF. CDR3 coding DNA: TGCGCCAGCAGGCCCGGGACAGGGAGCTACGAGCAGTACTTC.

The chain couples TRBV20-1 to TRBJ2-7; D is uncertain. Between the trimmed V and J ends, which lost 2 bases and 3 bases, there was a span of 5 bases. Germline assignment: CDR1 DFQATT and CDR2 SNEGSKA (reference sequence). CDR3 length: 11 amino acids. CDR3 residues: CSARLRYEQYF. As DNA, the CDR3 is TGCAGTGCTAGACTGCGCTACGAGCAGTACTTC.

This clone was counted between two and nine times. The chain combines TRBV6-2 or TRBV6-3 with TRBJ2-5; D gene uncertain. Trimming removed 2 bases at V and 7 bases at J, with 8 bases between. The CDR3 loop spans 12 amino acids. The V gene's germline CDR1 is MNHEY and CDR2 SVGEGT. CDR3 sequence reads: CASSYLRRTQYF. In DNA form, the CDR3 reads TGTGCCAGCAGTTACCTTCGGAGGACCCAGTACTTC.

This clone was recorded once. The J gene is TRBJ1-3, the V gene TRBV7-9; 8 bases fit TRBD1. The CDR3 runs 16 residues. Germline CDR1 reads SEHNR; CDR2 reads FQNEAQ (reference sequence). V dropped 4 bases and J dropped 4; count of bases not matched to a gene: 9. In DNA form, the CDR3 reads TGTGCCAGCAGCTCAGTCAGAGGACAGGGCGGAAACACCATATATTTT. Translating it yields CASSSVRGQGGNTIYF.

This chain uses TRBV12-3 or TRBV12-4 with TRBJ2-2; the D gene is possibly TRBD1 (6 bases). Trimming cost V 8 bases and J 4 bases, with 11 bases left between them. The CDR3 runs 13 residues. CDR3 in DNA: TGTGCCAGCTGTACAGGGCTCACCGGGGAGCTGTTTTTT. Protein sequence: CASCTGLTGELFF.

The rearrangement joins TRBV14 to TRBJ2-4; weak D call: TRBD2 (6 bases). Germline CDR1 SGHDN, CDR2 FVKESK. The ends were cut back, 0 bases at V and 7 bases at J, with 7 bases in the middle. This CDR3 contains 13 residues. CDR3 amino acids: CASSQDRGNIQYF. In DNA form, the CDR3 reads TGTGCCAGCAGCCAAGATCGGGGGAACATTCAGTACTTC.

This chain connects TRBV18 to TRBJ1-5, with TRBD1 matching 8 bases. CDR1 is KGHSH and CDR2 is LQKENI in the germline V gene. This CDR3 has 16 amino acids. J gave up 5 bases and V 4 bases, and 10 bases lay outside the gene matches. The CDR3 loop is CASSRTRDRPDQPQHF. The CDR3 nucleotides are TGTGCCAGCTCACGTACCAGGGACAGGCCAGATCAGCCCCAGCATTTT. The full variable domain, rest sourced from reference TRBV18 and TRBJ1-5, is NAGVMQNPRHLVRRRGQEARLRCSPMKGHSHVYWYRQLPEEGLKFMVYLQKENIIDESGMPKERFSAEFPKEGPSILRIQQVVRGDSAAYFCASSRTRDRPDQPQHFGDGTRLSIL.

V and J are TRBV11-2 and TRBJ2-5; no firm D call. This CDR3 region has 15 residues. Trimming cost V 0 bases and J 0 bases, with 8 bases left between them. Germline CDR1 is SGHAT and CDR2 is FQNNGV. CDR3 DNA: TGTGCCAGCAGCTTAGATTCCGCGTACCAAGAGACCCAGTACTTC. It translates to CASSLDSAYQETQYF.

The chain couples TRBV27 to TRBJ2-3; D is unclear. Trimming shortened V by 7 bases and J by 2 bases, and 16 bases separated the two germline ends. CDR3 length: 15 residues. The germline V gene has CDR1 MNHEY and CDR2 SMNVEV (reference sequence). DNA of the CDR3: TGTGCCAGCACCAGCGCCCACGACAACACAGATACGCAGTATTTT. Its protein product is CASTSAHDNTDTQYF.

This sequence joins TRBV5-1 and TRBJ1-6; tentative D call: TRBD1 (6 bases). CDR1 and CDR2 (germline): SGHRS, YFSETQ. The CDR3 is 15 amino acids. V was pared by 0 bases and J by 5 bases, with 9 bases between. Here the CDR3 DNA reads TGCGCCAGCAGCTTGGGACAGGCGGATAATTCACCCCTCCACTTT. It codes for CASSLGQADNSPLHF.

The V gene is TRBV10-1, the J gene TRBJ1-5; D is unresolved. The CDR3 loop spans 9 amino acids. Germline assignment: CDR1 WNHNN and CDR2 SYGVQD (reference sequence). V lost 8 bases to trimming and J lost 6 bases, with 2 bases between them. For the CDR3, the DNA is TGCGCCAGCCGTCAGCCCCAGCATTTT. Its translation: CASRQPQHF.

The J gene is TRBJ1-1, the V gene TRBV10-2, with TRBD1 identical over 8 bases. With 6 bases clipped from V and 0 bases from J, the junction kept 3 bases outside the gene matches. The CDR3 spans 14 residues. Germline CDR1 reads WSHSY; CDR2 reads SAAADI. CDR3 residues: CASRGQGVNTEAFF. Written as DNA, the CDR3 is TGCGCCAGCAGAGGACAGGGCGTGAACACTGAAGCTTTCTTT.

This chain uses TRBV5-1 with TRBJ2-7, with a possible D match to TRBD1 (5 bases). Deletions cut 4 bases from V and 3 bases from J, with 14 bases between. Germline V lookup: CDR1 SGHRS, CDR2 YFSETQ. The CDR3 is 14 amino acids. The CDR3 region has the DNA TGCGCCAGCAGCGATACTACAGGTGGCTACGAGCAGTACTTC. Protein sequence: CASSDTTGGYEQYF.

The rearrangement links TRBV5-4 to TRBJ2-7, with 9 bases matching TRBD2. The V gene end was trimmed by 4 bases and the J gene end by 1 base; junction bases not matched to a gene: 6. The germline V gene encodes CDR1 SGHNT and CDR2 YYREEE (reference sequence). The CDR3 extends over 15 amino acids. This CDR3 reads CASSGSGGASYEQYF. The DNA of the CDR3 is TGTGCCAGCAGCGGTAGCGGGGGAGCTTCCTACGAGCAGTACTTC.

J is TRBJ2-5 and V is TRBV5-1, with TRBD1 identical over 10 bases. Unmatched junction bases numbered 5, after V lost 3 bases and J lost 3 bases. CDR3 length equals 15 residues. Looked up from germline, CDR1 is SGHRS and CDR2 is YFSETQ. The CDR3 sequence: CASSWGQGKEETQYF. DNA for the CDR3: TGCGCCAGCAGCTGGGGACAGGGGAAGGAAGAGACCCAGTACTTC.

The CDR3 is CASSGAVNTGELFF. In DNA form, the CDR3 reads TGCGCCAGCAGCGGAGCGGTAAACACCGGGGAGCTGTTTTTT. The rearrangement links TRBV4-3 to TRBJ2-2; D perhaps matches TRBD2 (5 bases). Trimming took off 5 bases at V and 2 bases at J, with 9 bases between the two ends. Germline V CDR1 and CDR2: LGHNA, YSLEER. The CDR3 is 14 residues long.

This chain connects TRBV3-1 (or the pseudogene TRBV3-2) to TRBJ1-1, with D perhaps TRBD1 (5 bases). Germline assignment: CDR1 LGHDT and CDR2 YNNKEL (reference sequence). CDR3 length: 14 residues. Trimming shortened V by 7 bases and J by 2 bases, and 14 bases separated the two germline ends. The CDR3 nucleotides read TGTGCCAGCAACACCGGGGGTATAAACACTGAAGCTTTCTTT. Its protein product is CASNTGGINTEAFF.

The chain joins TRBV7-2 to TRBJ2-1; D gene uncertain. Germline CDR1 SGHTA, CDR2 FQGNSA. The CDR3 has 13 residues. V lost 5 bases to trimming and J lost 8 bases, with 13 bases between them. The CDR3 DNA reads as TGTGCCAGCAGCCGACCCAAGGCACATGAGCAGTTCTTC. This sequence encodes CASSRPKAHEQFF.

The chain links TRBV2 to TRBJ1-2; unclear D gene. CDR3 length: 13 amino acids. V shed 2 bases and J shed 4 bases, with 8 bases lying between them. Germline assignment: CDR1 SNHLY and CDR2 FYNNEI. This chain's CDR3 is CASSESGGYGYTF. The CDR3 coding sequence is TGTGCCAGCAGTGAATCTGGAGGCTATGGCTACACCTTC.

This chain uses TRBV7-6 with TRBJ1-1; the match to TRBD1 covers 10 bases. This CDR3 region has 17 residues. V dropped 3 bases and J dropped 4; count of bases not matched to a gene: 11. The germline V gene has CDR1 SGHVS and CDR2 FNYEAQ. CDR3 protein: CASSLVGQGSGSTEAFF. As DNA, the CDR3 is TGTGCCAGCAGCTTGGTGGGACAGGGGTCAGGGTCCACTGAAGCTTTCTTT.

CDR3 sequence (DNA): TGTGCAAGTCGCCTAGATGATGCAAAGAATGAGCAGTTCTTC. This translates into CASRLDDAKNEQFF. V and J are TRBV12-2 and TRBJ2-1. TRBV12-2 represents a pseudogene. This CDR3 has 14 residues.

The V gene is TRBV10-2, the J gene TRBJ1-3; D gene uncertain. Between the trimmed V and J ends, which lost 2 bases and 8 bases, there was a span of 13 bases. Germline V CDR1 and CDR2: WSHSY, SAAADI. The CDR3 spans 14 residues. The CDR3: CASSEVRQVDTIYF. CDR3 bases: TGCGCCAGCAGTGAGGTGAGGCAGGTGGACACCATATATTTT.

This chain connects TRBV11-3 to TRBJ2-7; D perhaps matches TRBD1 (5 bases). The CDR3 is 13 amino acids. Germline loops: CDR1 SGHNT, CDR2 YENEEA. Trimming cost V 3 bases and J 3 bases, with 9 bases left between them. In DNA, the CDR3 is TGTGCCAGCAGCTTCGGGCAGGGCTACGAGCAGTACTTC. Amino acid sequence: CASSFGQGYEQYF. The variable domain in full, completed from reference TRBV11-3 and TRBJ2-7, reads EAGVVQSPRYKIIEKKQPVAFWCNPISGHNTLYWYLQNLGQGPELLIRYENEEAVDDSQLPKDRFSAERLKGVDSTLKIQPAELGDSAVYLCASSFGQGYEQYFGPGTRLTVT.

This chain links TRBV19 with TRBJ2-3, with 9 bases fitting TRBD1. Germline V gene lookup returns CDR1 LNHDA and CDR2 SQIVND (reference sequence). The junction had 6 bases not matched to a gene; V was cut back by 3 bases and J by 2 bases. The CDR3 extends over 16 amino acids. The CDR3 bases are TGTGCCAGTAGTATCCCGGGACAGGGTTACACAGATACGCAGTATTTT. Translation gives CASSIPGQGYTDTQYF.

The V and J genes are TRBV7-2 and TRBJ1-5, with 10 positions matching TRBD1. This CDR3 contains 15 residues. J lost 3 bases, V lost 5 bases, and 4 bases had no gene match. Per the germline V gene, CDR1 is SGHTA and CDR2 is FQGNSA. The CDR3 DNA is TGTGCCAGCAGCCCCGGGACAGGGGCCAATCAGCCCCAGCATTTT. Its protein is CASSPGTGANQPQHF.